These 20 T cell receptor beta chains originate from one sample sequenced in a study of blood T cell repertoires in COVID-19. Some clones are missing from TCRdb's copy, which holds only in-frame ones; the method was immunoSEQ multiplex PCR. The sample lists roughly 250,000 clones, about four fifths occurring once. What was sequenced was peripheral blood. The receptors shown here come from a woman older than 75 with acute or convalescent COVID-19.

This sequence joins TRBV5-1 and TRBJ1-2; D is perhaps TRBD1 (5 bases). The CDR3 sequence is 15 residues long. V lost 4 bases and J 0 bases, leaving 13 bases between the germline ends. Germline V lookup: CDR1 SGHRS, CDR2 YFSETQ. The CDR3 sequence: CASSTDSSSNYGYTF. CDR3 sequence (DNA): TGCGCCAGCAGCACCGACAGTTCCTCTAACTATGGCTACACCTTC. The complete variable domain, with remaining parts taken from reference TRBV5-1 and TRBJ1-2, reads KAGVTQTPRYLIKTRGQQVTLSCSPISGHRSVSWYQQTPGQGLQFLFEYFSETQRNKGNFPGRFSGRQFSNSRSEMNVSTLELGDSALYLCASSTDSSSNYGYTFGSGTRLTVV.

The chain combines TRBV9 with TRBJ2-3, with D maybe TRBD2 (6 bases). CDR1 and CDR2 (germline): SGDLS, YYNGEE. CDR3 length equals 14 residues. Trimming left V 3 bases short and J 4 bases short, with 12 bases between. The CDR3 DNA sequence: TGTGCCAGCAGCGCACCGGGGGTCCCAGATACGCAGTATTTT. Its translation: CASSAPGVPDTQYF.

The chain has TRBV5-1 and TRBJ1-2; TRBD1 agrees at 12 bases. Trimming at V came to 0 bases and at J to 6 bases, leaving 6 bases not matched to a gene. The CDR3 spans 16 residues. Germline CDR1 is SGHRS and CDR2 is YFSETQ. The CDR3 loop reads CASSLAMGQGAHGYTF. The CDR3 nucleotides read TGCGCCAGCAGCTTGGCCATGGGACAGGGGGCCCATGGCTACACCTTC.

V and J are TRBV19 and TRBJ2-2, with TRBD2 as a possible D gene (6 bases). The CDR3 length is 17 residues. Germline CDR1 LNHDA, CDR2 SQIVND (reference sequence). V was clipped by 9 bases and J by 0 bases, with 20 bases between them. This CDR3 is CASHPFRGTSNTGELFF. The CDR3 nucleotides are TGTGCCAGCCACCCTTTTCGAGGGACTTCGAACACCGGGGAGCTGTTTTTT.

J is TRBJ1-1 and V is TRBV18; TRBD1 agrees at 9 bases. The CDR3 extends over 15 amino acids. The V and J ends lost 5 bases and 5 bases, in that order; junction bases with no gene match: 9. Germline assignment: CDR1 KGHSH and CDR2 LQKENI. The CDR3 bases are TGTGCCAGCTCATCAGGAACGGGACAGGGAACTGAAGCTTTCTTT. As protein: CASSSGTGQGTEAFF.

J is TRBJ1-4 and V is TRBV24-1, with 7 bases aligning to TRBD1. Germline V lookup: CDR1 KGHDR, CDR2 SFDVKD. V shed 4 bases, J shed 7 bases, and the junction held 11 bases outside the gene matches. CDR3 length equals 16 residues. In nucleotides, the CDR3 is TGTGCCACCAGTGAGGGACAGACAGGAGTGGGTGAAAAACTGTTTTTT. It encodes CATSEGQTGVGEKLFF.

The V call is TRBV25-1, the J call TRBJ2-2, with 8 bases fitting TRBD2. Losses at the gene ends were 3 bases for V and 0 bases for J; bases not matched to a gene: 9. The CDR3 spans 18 residues. Germline loops: CDR1 MGHDK, CDR2 SYGVNS. The CDR3 nucleotides are TGTGCCAGCAGTGAGGAACGAGCGGGGGTTTCGAACACCGGGGAGCTGTTTTTT. It yields the protein CASSEERAGVSNTGELFF.

V is TRBV9 and J is TRBJ1-2, with D perhaps TRBD1 (5 bases). The CDR3 extends over 14 amino acids. Germline CDR1 is SGDLS and CDR2 is YYNGEE. Trimming pared 3 bases from V and 1 base from J, leaving 10 bases between. This CDR3 is CASSAGQNNYGYTF. The CDR3 DNA reads TGTGCCAGCAGCGCAGGACAAAATAACTATGGCTACACCTTC.

This chain joins TRBV7-2 and TRBJ2-3, with D hard to call. The germline gives CDR1 SGHTA, CDR2 FQGNSA. Trimming removed 10 bases from V and 4 bases from J, with 12 bases in between. This CDR3 spans 12 amino acids. The CDR3 nucleotides are TGTGCCACCGCTCCAAGCCCAGATACGCAGTATTTT. It specifies CATAPSPDTQYF.

The genes are TRBV12-3 or TRBV12-4 and TRBJ1-6; D uncertain. The V end lost 5 bases, the J end lost 7 bases, and 9 bases lay between the germline ends. The CDR3 sequence is 13 residues long. The DNA for the CDR3 is TGTGCCAGCAGTCGGGAACCAAATTCACCCCTCCACTTT. Its translation: CASSREPNSPLHF.

The CDR3 DNA is TGTGCCAGCAGCCAAGGAGGGCGCGCTAACTATGGCTACACCTTC. Protein sequence: CASSQGGRANYGYTF. The V call is TRBV3-1 (or the pseudogene TRBV3-2), the J call TRBJ1-2; D uncertain. Trimming took off 1 base at V and 0 bases at J, with 9 bases between the two ends. The length of the CDR3 is 15 residues. Germline CDR1 is LGHDT and CDR2 is YNNKEL (reference sequence).

The chain recombines TRBV7-9 with TRBJ2-7; D is possibly TRBD1 (6 bases). Trimming removed 7 bases at V and 3 bases at J, with 13 bases between. The CDR3 runs 13 residues. Per the germline V gene, CDR1 is SEHNR and CDR2 is FQNEAQ (reference sequence). CDR3: CASTIRGNYEQYF. The CDR3 DNA sequence: TGTGCCAGCACCATTAGGGGGAACTACGAGCAGTACTTC.

CDR3 in amino acids: CAWSKGQERLRNTEAFF. The CDR3 region has the DNA TGTGCCTGGAGCAAGGGACAGGAACGTCTCAGGAACACTGAAGCTTTCTTT. This rearrangement joins TRBV30 to TRBJ1-1; 8 bases agree with TRBD1. CDR1 is GTSNPN, CDR2 SVGIG, per germline (reference sequence). The CDR3 extends over 17 amino acids. Germline trimming cut 3 bases from V and 1 base from J; bases unmatched to any gene: 13.

This chain's CDR3 is CASILQGRSYNEQFF. CDR3 DNA sequence: TGTGCCAGCATCCTACAGGGGCGTTCCTACAATGAGCAGTTCTTC. This rearrangement joins TRBV6-5 to TRBJ2-1, with 7 bases fitting TRBD1. Trimming removed 7 bases from V and 1 base from J; junction bases left unmatched: 7. The germline gives CDR1 MNHEY, CDR2 SVGAGI. CDR3 length equals 15 residues.

The gene calls are TRBV6-5 and TRBJ2-2; the D gene is possibly TRBD2 (5 bases). The CDR3 sequence is 13 residues long. Deletions cut 10 bases from V and 4 bases from J, with 13 bases between. Germline V gives CDR1 MNHEY, CDR2 SVGAGI. CDR3 DNA sequence: TGTGCCACGCGCCTGAGCGGCACCGGGGAGCTGTTTTTT. As protein: CATRLSGTGELFF.

The V call is TRBV5-1, the J call TRBJ2-5; 9 bases are shared with TRBD1. Germline CDR1 and CDR2: SGHRS and YFSETQ. This CDR3 is 14 amino acids long. The junction had 6 bases not matched to a gene; V was cut back by 4 bases and J by 5 bases. CDR3 sequence reads: CASSLRQGEETQYF. The CDR3 bases are TGCGCCAGCAGCCTAAGACAGGGGGAGGAGACCCAGTACTTC.

This clone was recorded only once. This chain uses TRBV10-3 with TRBJ1-2; 7 positions agree with TRBD1. V lost 7 bases and J lost 8; bases outside the gene matches: 10. Germline CDR1 ENHRY, CDR2 SYGVKD. This CDR3 contains 13 residues. CDR3 nucleotides: TGTGCCATCACCCCGGACAGGAAGGGGGGCTACACCTTC. Protein: CAITPDRKGGYTF.

The CDR3 here is CAWSPPGRSPLHF. The CDR3, as DNA: TGTGCCTGGAGTCCACCCGGGAGGTCACCCCTCCACTTT. The rearrangement links TRBV30 to TRBJ1-6; D gene unclear. V was clipped by 2 bases and J by 10 bases, with 12 bases between them. Germline V gives CDR1 GTSNPN, CDR2 SVGIG (reference sequence). This CDR3 has 13 residues.

The chain employs TRBV12-3 or TRBV12-4 and TRBJ2-7, with unresolved D. The CDR3 spans 13 residues. Trimming pared 1 base from V and 3 bases from J, leaving 7 bases between. CDR3 sequence reads: CASSLVSGYEQYF. The DNA of the CDR3 is TGTGCCAGCAGTTTAGTTTCGGGCTACGAGCAGTACTTC.

The chain couples TRBV28 to TRBJ2-5, with 10 bases fitting TRBD1. V shed 3 bases and J 1 base; nucleotides not matched to a gene: 2. The germline V gene has CDR1 MDHEN and CDR2 SYDVKM. This CDR3 comprises 15 residues. CDR3 coding DNA: TGTGCCAGCAGTTTTTGGACAGGGGGCCAAGAGACCCAGTACTTC. Amino acids: CASSFWTGGQETQYF.